These 25 T cell receptor beta chains originate from one sample sequenced in a study of blood T cell repertoires in COVID-19. Using immunoSEQ multiplex PCR, the repertoire was profiled, and TCRdb retains in-frame clones only, with some absent. The data contain 150,000 to 200,000 clones, approximately 87% of them seen just once; the ten biggest clones take up approximately 4%. The sequenced material came from peripheral blood. These TCRs come from a man aged 18 to 30 with active or convalescent COVID-19.

The V gene is TRBV9, the J gene TRBJ1-1; D might be TRBD1 (6 bases). This CDR3 contains 15 residues. Looked up from germline, CDR1 is SGDLS and CDR2 is YYNGEE. V lost 4 bases to trimming and J lost 2 bases, with 15 bases between them. Here the CDR3 DNA reads TGTGCCAGCAGCTCCCAACCGACAGGAAACACTGAAGCTTTCTTT. It is translated as CASSSQPTGNTEAFF.

This clone has just one count. The V and J genes are TRBV27 and TRBJ2-1; TRBD2 is a possible D gene (7 bases). The CDR3 is made up of 19 amino acids. Trimming pared 2 bases from V and 7 bases from J, leaving 27 bases between. Germline loops: CDR1 MNHEY, CDR2 SMNVEV (reference sequence). CDR3 loop: CASSLPPPLGGGRGNEQFF. The CDR3 region has the DNA TGTGCCAGCAGTTTACCGCCCCCATTAGGGGGGGGACGGGGGAATGAGCAGTTCTTC.

The genes are TRBV24-1 and TRBJ2-3, with TRBD2 matching over 13 bases. Germline CDR1 KGHDR, CDR2 SFDVKD. V shed 9 bases, J shed 5 bases, and the junction held 10 bases outside the gene matches. The CDR3 length is 16 residues. The CDR3 region is CATGRTSGSLGDTQYF. The CDR3 DNA is TGTGCCACCGGACGGACTAGCGGGAGCTTGGGAGATACGCAGTATTTT.

This clone was observed a few times. J is TRBJ1-1 and V is TRBV12-3 or TRBV12-4; D possibly corresponds to TRBD1 (5 bases). The ends were cut back, 6 bases at V and 5 bases at J, with 13 bases in the middle. The CDR3 is 13 residues long. The CDR3 reads CASSPTAGTEAFF. The CDR3 region has the DNA TGTGCCAGCAGCCCTACCGCAGGGACTGAAGCTTTCTTT.

This clone appeared a single time. The chain has TRBV2 and TRBJ2-5; 12 bases map to TRBD1. Germline trimming cut 6 bases from V and 5 bases from J; bases unmatched to any gene: 7. This CDR3 has 15 amino acids. CDR1 is SNHLY, CDR2 FYNNEI, per germline. The CDR3 is CASRGQGAFFETQYF. CDR3 sequence (DNA): TGTGCCAGCAGGGGACAGGGGGCTTTTTTTGAGACCCAGTACTTC.

The CDR3 DNA follows: TGCGCCAGCAGCTTGTCAGCGAACTATGGCTACACCTTC. Translating gives CASSLSANYGYTF. The chain has TRBV5-1 and TRBJ1-2; D uncertain. The CDR3 has 13 amino acids. V lost 1 base and J lost 2, with 6 bases in between. CDR1 is SGHRS, CDR2 YFSETQ, per germline. Combining the CDR3 with reference TRBV5-1 and TRBJ1-2 gives the whole variable domain KAGVTQTPRYLIKTRGQQVTLSCSPISGHRSVSWYQQTPGQGLQFLFEYFSETQRNKGNFPGRFSGRQFSNSRSEMNVSTLELGDSALYLCASSLSANYGYTFGSGTRLTVV.

This chain links TRBV7-2 with TRBJ2-5; no firm D call. The CDR3 spans 12 residues. Deletions cut 1 base from V and 3 bases from J, with 3 bases between. Germline CDR1 SGHTA, CDR2 FQGNSA. The CDR3 DNA reads TGTGCCAGCAGCTTAGTCGAAGAGACCCAGTACTTC. Amino acid sequence: CASSLVEETQYF.

The count of this clone is one. This chain connects TRBV7-8 to TRBJ1-2, with D tentatively TRBD1 (5 bases). This CDR3 is built from 14 residues. Germline V gives CDR1 SGHVS, CDR2 FQNEAQ. V lost 1 base and J lost 4, with 10 bases in between. In nucleotides, the CDR3 is TGTGCCAGCAGCTTAGAGGGGTCGATCTATGGCTACACCTTC. Amino acids: CASSLEGSIYGYTF.

V and J are TRBV4-1 and TRBJ2-5; unclear D gene. V was pared by 0 bases and J by 7 bases, with 12 bases between. The CDR3 runs to 14 residues. Per germline, CDR1 MGHRA and CDR2 YSYEKL. The CDR3 spells CASSQESPPGTQYF. In DNA form, the CDR3 reads TGCGCCAGCAGCCAAGAGTCACCTCCGGGGACCCAGTACTTC.

The chain uses TRBV6-2 or TRBV6-3 and TRBJ2-7; D gene uncertain. Germline CDR1 and CDR2: MNHEY and SVGEGT. The CDR3 loop spans 14 amino acids. V lost 2 bases to trimming and J lost 7 bases, with 15 bases between them. CDR3 region: CASSYPNPQREQYF. The DNA of the CDR3 is TGTGCCAGCAGTTACCCGAATCCCCAGAGGGAGCAGTACTTC.

The chain joins TRBV15 to TRBJ1-2; 9 positions match TRBD1. J gave up 5 bases and V 1 base, and 8 bases lay outside the gene matches. The germline V gene encodes CDR1 LNHNV and CDR2 YYDKDF (reference sequence). The CDR3 runs 16 residues. The CDR3 DNA reads TGTGCCACCAGCAGAGGCACAGGGGGCCCTGGTTATGGCTACACCTTC. Translation: CATSRGTGGPGYGYTF.

V usage is TRBV27 and J usage is TRBJ1-2, with 12 bases fitting TRBD1. V trimming: 6 bases; J trimming: 6 bases; junction bases outside the gene matches: 5. CDR1 MNHEY and CDR2 SMNVEV come from the germline V gene (reference sequence). This CDR3 comprises 14 residues. CDR3 region: CASRGTGGRNGYTF. In DNA form, the CDR3 reads TGTGCCAGCAGGGGGACAGGGGGCCGTAATGGCTACACCTTC.

V is TRBV5-1 and J is TRBJ1-2; the D is unclear. V was clipped by 4 bases and J by 4 bases, with 11 bases between them. The CDR3 sequence is 13 residues long. Germline V gene data show CDR1 as SGHRS and CDR2 as YFSETQ. The CDR3 region has the DNA TGCGCCAGCAGCGGAACAGATTTCTATGGCTACACCTTC. This gives the protein CASSGTDFYGYTF.

The chain carries TRBV4-1 and TRBJ1-5, with a possible D match to TRBD1 (6 bases). CDR3 length equals 15 residues. V was trimmed by 4 bases and J by 0 bases, leaving 10 bases between them. Germline loops: CDR1 MGHRA, CDR2 YSYEKL. CDR3 DNA sequence: TGCGCCAGCAGCCGGGGACAACTTAGCAATCAGCCCCAGCATTTT. Translation gives CASSRGQLSNQPQHF.

This clone was recorded only once. The V call is TRBV4-1, the J call TRBJ1-1, with D maybe TRBD1 (6 bases). CDR1 is MGHRA and CDR2 is YSYEKL in the germline V gene. Trimming cost V 0 bases and J 7 bases, with 21 bases left between them. The CDR3 contains 17 residues. The CDR3 coding sequence is TGCGCCAGCAGCCAAGATACGGGGCAGGGGAGAATTGGTGAAGCTTTCTTT. Protein product: CASSQDTGQGRIGEAFF.

This chain connects TRBV18 to TRBJ1-4, with 11 bases lining up with TRBD1. This CDR3 is built from 17 residues. Germline lookup yields CDR1 KGHSH and CDR2 LQKENI. J gave up 5 bases and V 4 bases, and 9 bases lay outside the gene matches. The CDR3 protein is CASSLRTGGGGNEKLFF. In DNA, the CDR3 is TGTGCCAGCTCACTTCGGACAGGGGGCGGAGGAAATGAAAAACTGTTTTTT.

To note about this clone: The junction shows a germline mismatch at one end, possibly a read error. V is TRBV28 and J is TRBJ2-7, with 9 bases that match TRBD1. Germline V gene data show CDR1 as MDHEN and CDR2 as SYDVKM. This CDR3 has 13 residues. DNA for the CDR3: TGTGCCAGCATCGGGACAGGGCCTCTAATGCCGTTCTTC. Its translation: CASIGTGPLMPFF.

This clone appeared a single time. The chain couples TRBV14 to TRBJ1-1; 7 bases fit TRBD1. The V and J ends lost 0 bases and 3 bases, in that order; junction bases with no gene match: 4. CDR3 size: 15 residues. Germline V lookup: CDR1 SGHDN, CDR2 FVKESK. The CDR3 sequence: CASSQDGRGYTEAFF. Written as DNA, the CDR3 is TGTGCCAGCAGCCAAGACGGCAGGGGGTACACTGAAGCTTTCTTT.

This sequence joins TRBV5-8 and TRBJ2-7, with a tentative D call TRBD1 (6 bases). Germline CDR1 is SGHTS and CDR2 is YDEGEE. V dropped 2 bases and J dropped 9 bases, with 15 bases sitting between them. The CDR3 length is 13 residues. CDR3 loop: CASSFPRGIRQYV. The CDR3 bases are TGTGCCAGCAGCTTCCCCAGGGGAATAAGGCAGTACGTC.

In its sample, this clone was seen a few times. This chain joins TRBV12-3 or TRBV12-4 and TRBJ2-7, with D hard to call. The CDR3 extends over 13 amino acids. Trimming removed 3 bases from V and 2 bases from J, with 8 bases in between. The CDR3 sequence: CASSFGTPYEQYF. The DNA for the CDR3 is TGTGCCAGCAGTTTTGGCACACCCTACGAGCAGTACTTC.

The chain recombines TRBV12-3 or TRBV12-4 with TRBJ1-1, with 9 bases fitting TRBD1. The CDR3 sequence is 13 residues long. Unmatched junction bases numbered 3, after V lost 6 bases and J lost 4 bases. CDR3 DNA sequence: TGTGCCAGCAGAATGACAGGGGGCACTGAAGCTTTCTTT. Its translation: CASRMTGGTEAFF.

The chain is built from TRBV28 and TRBJ1-1, with D tentatively TRBD1 (5 bases). The germline gives CDR1 MDHEN, CDR2 SYDVKM. With 4 bases removed from V and 3 bases from J, the gap between germline ends came to 12 bases. The CDR3 covers 14 residues. The CDR3 region has the DNA TGTGCCAGCAGTTCCCCAGGGTTGGACACTGAAGCTTTCTTT. This codes for CASSSPGLDTEAFF.

The chain carries TRBV5-1 and TRBJ2-2; D may be TRBD2 (5 bases). Germline-derived CDR1 and CDR2 are SGHRS and YFSETQ. V dropped 2 bases and J dropped 4 bases, with 27 bases sitting between them. This CDR3 is built from 20 residues. CDR3 protein: CASSFPRAGKTEGPTGELFF. CDR3 nucleotide sequence: TGCGCCAGCAGCTTCCCTCGGGCCGGAAAGACCGAGGGTCCCACCGGGGAGCTGTTTTTT.

V gene TRBV28 combines with J gene TRBJ1-2; 9 bases line up with TRBD1. The germline V gene has CDR1 MDHEN and CDR2 SYDVKM. The ends lost 5 bases at V and 2 bases at J; junction bases unmatched: 12. The CDR3 consists of 17 residues. Here the CDR3 reads CASSPPTTGGTNYGYTF. The CDR3 nucleotides read TGTGCCAGCAGTCCCCCGACCACAGGGGGCACAAACTATGGCTACACCTTC.

The chain combines TRBV5-1 with TRBJ2-3; D may be TRBD2 (6 bases). V gave up 2 bases and J gave up 3 bases, with 13 bases separating them. Per germline, CDR1 SGHRS and CDR2 YFSETQ. The CDR3 covers 15 residues. In DNA, the CDR3 is TGCGCCAGCAGCTTTTATAGCGGTGGGACAGATACGCAGTATTTT. Encoded protein: CASSFYSGGTDTQYF. Full variable domain (rest looked up from reference TRBV5-1 and TRBJ2-3): KAGVTQTPRYLIKTRGQQVTLSCSPISGHRSVSWYQQTPGQGLQFLFEYFSETQRNKGNFPGRFSGRQFSNSRSEMNVSTLELGDSALYLCASSFYSGGTDTQYFGPGTRLTVL.